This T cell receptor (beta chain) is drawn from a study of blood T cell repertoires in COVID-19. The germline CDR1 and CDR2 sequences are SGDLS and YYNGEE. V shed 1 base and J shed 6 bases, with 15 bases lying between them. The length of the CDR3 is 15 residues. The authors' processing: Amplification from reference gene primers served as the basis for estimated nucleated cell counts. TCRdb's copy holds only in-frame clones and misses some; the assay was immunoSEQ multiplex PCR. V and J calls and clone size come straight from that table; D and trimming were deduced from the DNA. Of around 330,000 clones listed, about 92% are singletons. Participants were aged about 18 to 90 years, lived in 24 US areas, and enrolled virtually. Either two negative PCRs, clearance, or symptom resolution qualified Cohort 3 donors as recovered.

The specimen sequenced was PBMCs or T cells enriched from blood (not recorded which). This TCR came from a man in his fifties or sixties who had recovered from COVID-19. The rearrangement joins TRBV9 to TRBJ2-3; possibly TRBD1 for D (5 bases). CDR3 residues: CASSVRGGGQDTQYF. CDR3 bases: TGTGCCAGCAGCGTAAGGGGCGGCGGCCAGGATACGCAGTATTTT.